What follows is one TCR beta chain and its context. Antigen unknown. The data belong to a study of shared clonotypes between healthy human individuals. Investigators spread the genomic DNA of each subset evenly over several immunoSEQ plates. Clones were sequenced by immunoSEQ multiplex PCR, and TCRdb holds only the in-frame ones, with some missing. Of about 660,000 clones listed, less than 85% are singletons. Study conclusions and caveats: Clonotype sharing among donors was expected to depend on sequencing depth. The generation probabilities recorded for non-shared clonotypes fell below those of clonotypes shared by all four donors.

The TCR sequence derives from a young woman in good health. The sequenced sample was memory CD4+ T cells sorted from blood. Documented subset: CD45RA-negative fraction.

In DNA form, the CDR3 reads TGCGCCAGCAGCCCGGAGACAGGGGCGAACACTGAAGCTTTCTTT. It specifies CASSPETGANTEAFF. The V and J genes are TRBV5-1 and TRBJ1-1; TRBD1 agrees at 8 bases. The CDR3 is 15 residues long. Germline V gene data show CDR1 as SGHRS and CDR2 as YFSETQ. The V and J ends lost 4 bases and 1 base, in that order; junction bases with no gene match: 6.